Below are 29 T cell receptor beta chains sequenced from a single sample in a study of identical twins (dated by TCRdb to between 2015 and 2016). Receptors were amplified or captured by 5' RACE. Instrument on record: Illumina HiSeq 2000. Clones were called with MiXCR by TCRdb after fastp trimmed the public reads at Q25, and only in-frame beta chains were retained. Each CDR3 protein appears once, grouped with its most common genes and DNA. This sample lists 1.5 million to 2 million distinct CDR3 sequences; more than 30% were detected once. The top ten clonotypes cover about 0.27% of the sample. The specimen was cord blood. The receptors originated from a newborn girl in good health.

The sample holds a few counts of this clonotype. The CDR3 DNA follows: TGTGCCAGCAGTCTAATCAGCGGACGTACAGATACGCAGTATTTT. Encoded protein: CASSLISGRTDTQYF. The rearrangement joins TRBV7-9 to TRBJ2-3, with D maybe TRBD2 (5 bases). Germline V gene data show CDR1 as SEHNR and CDR2 as FQNEAQ (reference sequence). The germline V and J ends were trimmed by 6 bases and 3 bases, with 16 bases remaining between them. The CDR3 length is 15 residues.

There are many counts of this clonotype. The gene calls are TRBV28 and TRBJ2-1, with D possibly being TRBD2 (5 bases). V lost 5 bases, J lost 4 bases, and 15 bases lay in between. CDR1 and CDR2 from the germline V gene are MDHEN and SYDVKM. This CDR3 is 15 amino acids long. The CDR3, as DNA: TGTGCCAGCAGTCCGGACCCCTCGGGGTACAATGAGCAGTTCTTC. It codes for CASSPDPSGYNEQFF.

The chain has TRBV20-1 and TRBJ2-1; 9 bases are a match to TRBD2. V lost 3 bases to trimming and J lost 4 bases; unmatched junction nucleotides: 4. Per the germline V gene, CDR1 is DFQATT and CDR2 is SNEGSKA (reference sequence). The CDR3 runs 14 residues. This chain's CDR3 is CSASSAGGYNEQFF. CDR3 sequence (DNA): TGCAGTGCTAGCTCCGCGGGGGGGTACAATGAGCAGTTCTTC.

This clonotype was recorded a few times. The chain couples TRBV10-3 to TRBJ2-3, with 10 bases aligning to TRBD2. The CDR3 runs to 15 residues. V lost 6 bases to trimming and J lost 1 base; unmatched junction nucleotides: 4. Germline CDR1 reads ENHRY; CDR2 reads SYGVKD. This chain's CDR3 is CAIRAGTSGTDTQYF. The CDR3 nucleotides are TGTGCCATCAGGGCCGGGACTAGCGGCACAGATACGCAGTATTTT.

This clonotype was counted a few times. CDR3 sequence: CASRLLGQGAISSYEQYF. CDR3 DNA sequence: TGTGCCAGCAGACTCCTGGGACAGGGGGCGATCAGCTCCTACGAGCAGTACTTC. The chain couples TRBV6-5 to TRBJ2-7; 12 positions agree with TRBD1. Germline lookup yields CDR1 MNHEY and CDR2 SVGAGI. The CDR3 contains 18 residues. Germline trimming cut 6 bases from V and 0 bases from J; bases unmatched to any gene: 12.

This rearrangement joins TRBV20-1 to TRBJ2-1, with D possibly being TRBD1 or TRBD2 (5 bases each). The germline CDR1 and CDR2 sequences are DFQATT and SNEGSKA (reference sequence). With 5 bases removed from V and 9 bases from J, the gap between germline ends came to 17 bases. This CDR3 is 13 amino acids long. The chain's CDR3 is CSAGAPREREQFF. In nucleotides, the CDR3 is TGCAGTGCTGGGGCCCCCAGGGAGCGTGAGCAGTTCTTC.

This clonotype was observed a few times. This chain uses TRBV20-1 with TRBJ2-4, with a tentative D call TRBD1 (6 bases). Germline V gene sequence: CDR1 DFQATT, CDR2 SNEGSKA (reference sequence). CDR3 length: 13 amino acids. The V end was cut by 5 bases, the J end by 7 bases, with 15 bases between. The chain's CDR3 is CSAPPDRGNIQYF. The CDR3 nucleotides are TGCAGTGCTCCACCGGACAGAGGGAACATTCAGTACTTC.

The gene calls are TRBV27 and TRBJ2-1; 10 nucleotides align to TRBD2. The length of the CDR3 is 18 residues. J lost 10 bases, V lost 2 bases, and 17 bases had no gene match. Germline CDR1 and CDR2: MNHEY and SMNVEV (reference sequence). CDR3 region: CASSLETGSGRDLLEQFF. DNA for the CDR3: TGTGCCAGCAGTTTAGAGACAGGAAGCGGGAGGGATCTTCTCGAGCAGTTCTTC.

J is TRBJ1-5 and V is TRBV20-1, with D unresolved. Germline CDR1 and CDR2: DFQATT and SNEGSKA (reference sequence). CDR3 length: 13 amino acids. Trimming took off 0 bases at V and 6 bases at J, with 9 bases between the two ends. CDR3 region: CSARDVNSQPQHF. CDR3 DNA: TGCAGTGCTAGAGATGTGAACAGTCAGCCCCAGCATTTT.

The CDR3 DNA sequence: TGTGCCAGCAGTTTATTTGTGGGGACTAGCGGGAGGGCCTACGGGCAGTACTTC. It yields the protein CASSLFVGTSGRAYGQYF. The rearrangement links TRBV28 to TRBJ2-5; 16 nucleotides agree with TRBD2. The V and J ends lost 1 base and 11 bases, in that order; junction bases with no gene match: 13. CDR1 MDHEN and CDR2 SYDVKM come from the germline V gene. The CDR3 extends over 18 amino acids.

V and J are TRBV2 and TRBJ2-5, with D possibly matching TRBD2 (7 bases). The better agreement between TRBJ2-7 and the DNA end casts doubt on the J call. CDR1 is SNHLY and CDR2 is FYNNEI in the germline V gene. The CDR3 has 15 amino acids. CDR3 sequence reads: CASRFRGGRPYEQYF. The DNA of the CDR3 is TGTGCCAGCAGGTTCAGGGGAGGGAGACCCTACGAGCAGTACTTC.

The CDR3 DNA is TGTGCCATCAGTGGGACTTACACAGATACGCAGTATTTT. It codes for CAISGTYTDTQYF. The V and J genes are TRBV10-3 and TRBJ2-3; weak D call: TRBD2 (5 bases). The CDR3 has 13 amino acids. Trimming took off 4 bases at V and 2 bases at J, with 7 bases between the two ends. Germline CDR1 reads ENHRY; CDR2 reads SYGVKD.

The chain carries TRBV5-4 and TRBJ2-1; D not resolved. The CDR3 runs to 14 residues. The ends were cut back, 1 base at V and 8 bases at J, with 13 bases in the middle. Germline V gene sequence: CDR1 SGHNT, CDR2 YYREEE (reference sequence). CDR3 sequence reads: CASSLRSGDHEQFF. The CDR3 DNA sequence: TGTGCCAGCAGCTTGAGGTCTGGGGATCATGAGCAGTTCTTC.

V usage is TRBV4-1 and J usage is TRBJ1-1, with 9 nucleotides matching TRBD1. The CDR3 contains 17 residues. The V segment lost 1 base and the J segment 0 bases; nucleotides outside the gene matches: 6. Germline V gene lookup returns CDR1 MGHRA and CDR2 YSYEKL. The CDR3 is CASSQVTGGGLNTEAFF. CDR3 DNA: TGCGCCAGCAGCCAAGTGACAGGGGGAGGACTGAACACTGAAGCTTTCTTT.

Only a few counts were recorded for this clonotype. The chain recombines TRBV29-1 with TRBJ1-4, with D perhaps TRBD1 (5 bases). V lost 4 bases and J lost 0, with 9 bases in between. The CDR3 loop spans 14 amino acids. Per germline, CDR1 SQVTM and CDR2 ANQGSEA. The CDR3 spells CSVGRDATNEKLFF. In DNA, the CDR3 is TGCAGCGTTGGCAGGGATGCAACTAATGAAAAACTGTTTTTT.

This clonotype was picked up a small number of times. J is TRBJ2-3 and V is TRBV11-2; D is ambiguous. This CDR3 has 15 amino acids. Between the trimmed V and J ends, which lost 1 base and 3 bases, there was a span of 11 bases. Looked up from germline, CDR1 is SGHAT and CDR2 is FQNNGV. The CDR3 reads CASSLAIKRTDTQYF. DNA of the CDR3: TGTGCCAGCAGCTTAGCGATTAAAAGAACAGATACGCAGTATTTT.

This clonotype showed up just once. One junction end disagrees with the germline gene, perhaps due to a read error. J is TRBJ2-7 and V is TRBV20-1; perhaps D is TRBD1 or TRBD2 (7 bases each). Germline V gene lookup returns CDR1 DFQATT and CDR2 SNEGSKA (reference sequence). The CDR3 sequence is 13 residues long. The DNA of the CDR3 is TGCAGTGCGAAATGGGAGGGGGCCTACGGGCAGTACTTC. Protein: CSAKWEGAYGQYF.

This clonotype showed up just a few times. The CDR3 sequence: CSANAPDSTDTQYF. As DNA, the CDR3 is TGCAGTGCTAACGCGCCGGATAGCACAGATACGCAGTATTTT. The chain couples TRBV20-1 to TRBJ2-3; D gene uncertain. Trimming cost V 4 bases and J 0 bases, with 11 bases left between them. CDR1 and CDR2 (germline): DFQATT, SNEGSKA (reference sequence). This CDR3 spans 14 amino acids.

The chain is built from TRBV6-4 and TRBJ2-1, with TRBD2 matching over 9 bases. The V segment lost 0 bases and the J segment 8 bases; nucleotides outside the gene matches: 5. This CDR3 has 15 amino acids. CDR1 is MRHNA, CDR2 SNTAGT, per germline. CDR3 bases: TGTGCCAGCAGTGACTCCGGACTAGCGACTCATGAGCAGTTCTTC. Protein: CASSDSGLATHEQFF.

This clonotype has a count of ten or more. V gene TRBV3-1 combines with J gene TRBJ2-1; TRBD1 matches at 9 bases. V was clipped by 4 bases and J by 6 bases; unmatched bases: 1. In germline, CDR1 is LGHDT, CDR2 YNNKEL (reference sequence). The CDR3 is 13 amino acids. CDR3 protein: CASSRDRVNEQFF. CDR3 DNA sequence: TGTGCCAGCAGCCGGGACAGGGTCAATGAGCAGTTCTTC.

The V call is TRBV27, the J call TRBJ2-7; D is possibly TRBD2 (5 bases). This CDR3 comprises 14 residues. CDR1 and CDR2 from the germline V gene are MNHEY and SMNVEV (reference sequence). The ends were cut back, 6 bases at V and 4 bases at J, with 16 bases in the middle. The CDR3 bases are TGTGCCAGCAGCCGCTCATTCACGGGGTACGAGCAGTACTTC. This codes for CASSRSFTGYEQYF.

The chain is built from TRBV4-1 and TRBJ2-5, with TRBD2 matching over 8 bases. The CDR3 totals 16 residues. Unmatched junction bases numbered 14, after V lost 0 bases and J lost 11 bases. CDR1 and CDR2 from the germline V gene are MGHRA and YSYEKL. The chain's CDR3 is CASSQDWGAGVWGQYF. In nucleotides, the CDR3 is TGCGCCAGCAGCCAAGATTGGGGAGCGGGAGTTTGGGGGCAGTACTTC.

The chain recombines TRBV12-5 with TRBJ1-2; maybe TRBD1 (5 bases). This CDR3 spans 17 amino acids. V was trimmed by 0 bases and J by 2 bases, leaving 16 bases between them. Looked up from germline, CDR1 is LGHNT and CDR2 is FRNRAP. The CDR3 sequence is CASGLVGRGSENYGYTF. The CDR3, as DNA: TGTGCTAGTGGTTTGGTAGGGAGGGGCAGTGAGAACTATGGCTACACCTTC.

This clonotype was detected a few times. The chain uses TRBV25-1 and TRBJ2-3; 9 bases align to TRBD1. V was clipped by 4 bases and J by 5 bases; unmatched bases: 4. Germline V gene sequence: CDR1 MGHDK, CDR2 SYGVNS. This CDR3 contains 14 residues. The CDR3 sequence: CASSGTGEGDTQYF. The CDR3 nucleotides are TGTGCCAGCAGTGGGACAGGGGAGGGAGATACGCAGTATTTT.

Only a few counts were recorded for this clonotype. The genes are TRBV3-1 and TRBJ2-7, with 15 bases aligning to TRBD2. The CDR3 has 19 amino acids. V shed 4 bases, J shed 3 bases, and the junction held 13 bases outside the gene matches. The germline V gene encodes CDR1 LGHDT and CDR2 YNNKEL (reference sequence). CDR3 protein: CASSLYPGTSGRPLYEQYF. In nucleotides, the CDR3 is TGTGCCAGCAGCCTCTATCCCGGGACTAGCGGGAGGCCCCTCTACGAGCAGTACTTC.

Only a few counts were recorded for this clonotype. The chain uses TRBV6-6 and TRBJ1-1; the D gene is possibly TRBD1 (6 bases). The germline CDR1 and CDR2 sequences are MNHNY and SVGAGI (reference sequence). Trimming shortened V by 7 bases and J by 10 bases, and 16 bases separated the two germline ends. This CDR3 has 12 residues. CDR3 DNA: TGTGCCAGCACAGGACAGACCCCTGTAGCTTTCTTT. This gives the protein CASTGQTPVAFF.

A word on this clonotype: Possible read error: a much larger clone is one base away. The rearrangement links TRBV20-1 to TRBJ2-1; 10 bases fit TRBD2. The J call may be incorrect, as the DNA end agrees better with TRBJ2-7. Germline V CDR1 and CDR2: DFQATT, SNEGSKA (reference sequence). This CDR3 spans 14 amino acids. CDR3 loop: CSAPLAGAYNEQYF. The CDR3 nucleotides are TGCAGTGCTCCGCTAGCGGGAGCCTACAATGAGCAGTACTTC.

Note on this clonotype: Possible read error: a much larger clone is one base away. The chain recombines TRBV24-1 with TRBJ2-3; 10 bases fit TRBD2. Germline assignment: CDR1 KGHDR and CDR2 SFDVKD. Trimming took 4 bases from V and 2 from J; bases not matched to a gene: 5. The CDR3 length is 16 residues. The CDR3 nucleotides are TGTGCCACCAGTGACCCTAGCGGGGGAGACACAGATACGCAGTATTTT. Amino acids: CATSDPSGGDTDTQYF.

This chain links TRBV9 with TRBJ2-1; the match to TRBD1 covers 7 bases. The J segment lost 4 bases and the V segment lost 1 base, leaving 5 bases of the junction unmatched. The CDR3 totals 15 residues. Per germline, CDR1 SGDLS and CDR2 YYNGEE. CDR3 region: CASSVSGTDYNEQFF. The CDR3 nucleotides are TGTGCCAGCAGCGTATCGGGGACAGATTACAATGAGCAGTTCTTC.